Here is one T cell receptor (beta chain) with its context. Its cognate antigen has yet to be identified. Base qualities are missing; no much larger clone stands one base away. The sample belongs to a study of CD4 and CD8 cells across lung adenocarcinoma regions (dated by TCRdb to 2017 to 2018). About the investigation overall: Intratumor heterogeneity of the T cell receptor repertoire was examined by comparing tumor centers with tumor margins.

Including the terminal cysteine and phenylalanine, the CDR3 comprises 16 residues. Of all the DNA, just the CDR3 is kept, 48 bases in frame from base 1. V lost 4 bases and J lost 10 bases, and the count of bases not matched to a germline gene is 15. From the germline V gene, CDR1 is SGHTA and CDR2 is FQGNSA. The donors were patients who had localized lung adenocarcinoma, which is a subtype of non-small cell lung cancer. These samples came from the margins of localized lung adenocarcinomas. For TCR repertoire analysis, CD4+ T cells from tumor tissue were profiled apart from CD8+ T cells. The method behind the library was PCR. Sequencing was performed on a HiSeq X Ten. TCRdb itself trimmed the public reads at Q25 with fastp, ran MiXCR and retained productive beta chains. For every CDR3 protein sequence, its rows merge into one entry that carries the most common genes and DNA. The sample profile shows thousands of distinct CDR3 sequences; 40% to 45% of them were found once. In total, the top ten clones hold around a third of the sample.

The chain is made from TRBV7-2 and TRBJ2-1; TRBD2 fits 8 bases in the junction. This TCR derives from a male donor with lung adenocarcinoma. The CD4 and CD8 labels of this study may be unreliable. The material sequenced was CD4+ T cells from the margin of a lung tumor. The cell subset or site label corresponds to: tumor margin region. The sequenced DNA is TGTGCCAGCAGCTATAACGGGGGGGCAGCAAGTTGGGAGCAGTTCTTC. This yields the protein CASSYNGGAASWEQFF.